The clone carrying this T cell receptor (beta chain) was observed once. Its specificity is unknown. Healthy individuals who donated bone marrow served as the donors. The primer mix had 60 Vbeta and 13 Jbeta primers. Assay: immunoSEQ multiplex PCR; the TCRdb copy retains only in-frame clones and omits some. This table holds 120,000 or so clones, around three quarters found once. The entry originates in a study of cytomegalovirus exposure and HLA in healthy donors. Findings and caveats of the study: An analysis was carried out at a later point. It showed that HLA-associated TCR beta chains were more clonally expanded than equally common non-associated chains.

Germline-derived CDR1 and CDR2 are GTSNPN and SVGIG (reference sequence). The V and J ends lost 5 bases and 8 bases respectively, with 15 bases between them. The CDR3 has 13 residues. The chain carries TRBV30 and TRBJ1-4; TRBD1 might be the D (5 bases). Material for sequencing was PBMCs. This TCR came from a woman in her 50s in good health and CMV-seronegative. CDR3 DNA sequence: TGTGCCTGGGAATCGACAGCTCCCGAAAAACTGTTTTTT. This sequence encodes CAWESTAPEKLFF. Based on the CDR3 plus reference TRBV30 and TRBJ1-4, the full variable domain is SQTIHQWPATLVQPVGSPLSLECTVEGTSNPNLYWYRQAAGRGLQLLFYSVGIGQISSEVPQNLSASRPQDRQFILSSKKLLLSDSGFYLCAWESTAPEKLFFGSGTQLSVL.